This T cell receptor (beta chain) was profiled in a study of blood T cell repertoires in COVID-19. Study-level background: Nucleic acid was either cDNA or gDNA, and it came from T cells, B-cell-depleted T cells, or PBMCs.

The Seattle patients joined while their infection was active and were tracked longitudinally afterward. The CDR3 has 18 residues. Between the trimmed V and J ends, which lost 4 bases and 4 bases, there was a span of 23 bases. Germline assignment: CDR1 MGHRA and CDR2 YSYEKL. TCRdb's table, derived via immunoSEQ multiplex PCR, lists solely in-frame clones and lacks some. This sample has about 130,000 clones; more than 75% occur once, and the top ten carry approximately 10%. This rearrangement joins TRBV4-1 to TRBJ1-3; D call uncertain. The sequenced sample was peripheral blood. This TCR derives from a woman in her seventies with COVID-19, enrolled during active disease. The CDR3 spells CASSRNNAGQDAGNTIYF. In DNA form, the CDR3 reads TGCGCCAGCAGCCGAAACAACGCTGGGCAGGATGCCGGAAACACCATATATTTT.